Listed here are 15 T cell receptor beta chains from one sample, sequenced in a study of shared clonotypes between healthy human individuals. CD45RO-negative CD8 cells positively selected for CCR7 made up the naive population, which excluded terminally differentiated effector memory CD45RA+ cells. Clones were read by immunoSEQ multiplex PCR, and TCRdb kept only the in-frame ones, dropping some. The data contain roughly 2 million clones, about 95% of them singletons. The source material was naive CD8+ T cells sorted from blood. The receptors were sampled from a man aged 18-30 years in good health.

The chain recombines TRBV7-9 with TRBJ2-7; no firm D call. The germline CDR1 and CDR2 sequences are SEHNR and FQNEAQ (reference sequence). V dropped 5 bases and J dropped 5 bases, with 13 bases sitting between them. The CDR3 is made up of 13 amino acids. DNA for the CDR3: TGTGCCAGCAGCCCCCCGGCCGGCCACGAGCAGTACTTC. Amino acids: CASSPPAGHEQYF.

As regards this clone: The sample carries other DNA sequences with the same CDR3. V gene TRBV28 combines with J gene TRBJ1-1, with TRBD1 as a possible D gene (6 bases). CDR1 is MDHEN, CDR2 SYDVKM, per germline. The CDR3 contains 14 residues. V was clipped by 2 bases and J by 4 bases, with 11 bases between them. CDR3 sequence: CASSLVGGTTEAFF. The CDR3, as DNA: TGTGCCAGCAGTTTAGTGGGGGGCACCACTGAAGCTTTCTTT.

A remark on this clone: Other DNA sequences within the sample encode an identical CDR3. V usage is TRBV5-1 and J usage is TRBJ2-7; TRBD2 is a possible D gene (5 bases). Germline V gives CDR1 SGHRS, CDR2 YFSETQ. Trimming shortened V by 2 bases and J by 2 bases, and 8 bases separated the two germline ends. The CDR3 totals 13 residues. The CDR3 DNA reads TGCGCCAGCAGCTTCGGAGGCACCTACGAGCAGTACTTC. Its protein product is CASSFGGTYEQYF.

The chain uses TRBV29-1 and TRBJ2-2; TRBD2 might be the D (5 bases). CDR3 length: 11 amino acids. Germline CDR1 SQVTM, CDR2 ANQGSEA. Between the trimmed V and J ends, which lost 3 bases and 6 bases, there was a span of 5 bases. Here the CDR3 DNA reads TGCAGCGTTGACGGGGCCGGGGAGCTGTTTTTT. Translated: CSVDGAGELFF.

The chain recombines TRBV7-9 with TRBJ1-2, with D unresolved. Germline V gene sequence: CDR1 SEHNR, CDR2 FQNEAQ (reference sequence). CDR3 length equals 15 residues. The V gene lost 2 bases and the J gene lost 1 base, with 11 bases spanning the gap. CDR3 residues: CASSLRELHNYGYTF. Here the CDR3 DNA reads TGTGCCAGCAGCTTACGGGAACTCCATAACTATGGCTACACCTTC.

The chain is built from TRBV13 and TRBJ2-5; 7 bases match TRBD2. Germline assignment: CDR1 PRHDT and CDR2 FYEKMQ (reference sequence). The CDR3 spans 14 residues. With V trimmed by 4 bases and J by 5 bases, 7 bases remained unmatched. CDR3 sequence reads: CASSYSSGRETQYF. Here the CDR3 DNA reads TGTGCCAGCAGCTATAGTAGCGGGCGGGAGACCCAGTACTTC. The full variable domain, with the rest looked up from reference TRBV13 and TRBJ2-5, is AAGVIQSPRHLIKEKRETATLKCYPIPRHDTVYWYQQGPGQDPQFLISFYEKMQSDKGSIPDRFSAQQFSDYHSELNMSSLELGDSALYFCASSYSSGRETQYFGPGTRLLVL.

The rearrangement joins TRBV27 to TRBJ2-3, with D maybe TRBD2 (5 bases). CDR3 length equals 15 residues. The V gene lost 3 bases and the J gene lost 4 bases, with 14 bases spanning the gap. Germline V gives CDR1 MNHEY, CDR2 SMNVEV (reference sequence). In DNA form, the CDR3 reads TGTGCCAGCAGTTTTCTCGGGGTCAGCCCAGATACGCAGTATTTT. It encodes CASSFLGVSPDTQYF.

This rearrangement joins TRBV16 to TRBJ2-5, with 9 bases identical to TRBD2. The V segment lost 0 bases and the J segment 2 bases; nucleotides outside the gene matches: 4. The CDR3 totals 16 residues. The germline gives CDR1 KGHSY, CDR2 FQNENV. The chain's CDR3 is CASSQSKRGDQETQYF. The CDR3 DNA sequence: TGTGCCAGCAGCCAATCAAAGCGGGGGGATCAAGAGACCCAGTACTTC.

The chain recombines TRBV5-6 with TRBJ2-3; 9 bases agree with TRBD2. This CDR3 is 19 amino acids long. V lost 4 bases to trimming and J lost 0 bases; unmatched junction nucleotides: 15. The germline CDR1 and CDR2 sequences are SGHDT and YYEEEE. The CDR3 DNA follows: TGTGCCAGCAGCCCGGGGGGGCTAGCGGGGCCTTGGAGCACAGATACGCAGTATTTT. Translating gives CASSPGGLAGPWSTDTQYF. Drawing the rest from reference TRBV5-6 and TRBJ2-3, the complete variable domain is DAGVTQSPTHLIKTRGQQVTLRCSPKSGHDTVSWYQQALGQGPQFIFQYYEEEERQRGNFPDRFSGHQFPNYSSELNVNALLLGDSALYLCASSPGGLAGPWSTDTQYFGPGTRLTVL.

A remark on this clone: Other nucleotide sequences in the sample specify the same CDR3. J is TRBJ2-1 and V is TRBV4-3, with D uncertain. Per the germline V gene, CDR1 is LGHNA and CDR2 is YSLEER. The CDR3 is made up of 14 amino acids. The V gene lost 0 bases and the J gene lost 5 bases, with 8 bases spanning the gap. CDR3 protein: CASSQDRWDNEQFF. The CDR3 DNA reads as TGCGCCAGCAGCCAAGATAGATGGGACAATGAGCAGTTCTTC.

This chain joins TRBV6-5 and TRBJ2-7; D gene unclear. This CDR3 spans 14 amino acids. Per germline, CDR1 MNHEY and CDR2 SVGAGI. The germline V and J ends were trimmed by 4 bases and 0 bases, with 10 bases remaining between them. CDR3 in amino acids: CASSLSQISYEQYF. The CDR3, as DNA: TGTGCCAGCAGTTTGTCCCAGATCTCCTACGAGCAGTACTTC.

V gene TRBV6-5 combines with J gene TRBJ1-2; D unresolved. Germline values: CDR1 MNHEY, CDR2 SVGAGI. V lost 5 bases, J lost 3 bases, and 16 bases lay in between. The CDR3 runs 15 residues. The CDR3 is CASSTQTGEDYGYTF. CDR3 nucleotide sequence: TGTGCCAGCAGTACCCAGACGGGAGAGGACTATGGCTACACCTTC.

V usage is TRBV28 and J usage is TRBJ2-7; 8 bases line up with TRBD1. V lost 6 bases, J lost 3 bases, and 10 bases stayed unmatched. From germline, CDR1 is MDHEN and CDR2 SYDVKM. There are 15 residues in the CDR3. CDR3 region: CASRTDRENFYEQYF. CDR3 DNA sequence: TGTGCCAGCAGAACGGACAGGGAAAATTTCTACGAGCAGTACTTC.

The chain joins TRBV5-4 to TRBJ2-5; D unclear. Germline CDR1 and CDR2: SGHNT and YYREEE (reference sequence). V gave up 3 bases and J gave up 1 base, with 7 bases separating them. The CDR3 sequence is 13 residues long. The CDR3 protein is CASSYPGQETQYF. The CDR3 coding sequence is TGTGCCAGCAGCTATCCAGGCCAAGAGACCCAGTACTTC.

On this clone: Other nucleotide sequences from this sample produce the same CDR3. The chain combines TRBV9 with TRBJ1-2, with 9 bases aligning to TRBD1. The ends lost 4 bases at V and 1 base at J; junction bases unmatched: 2. The CDR3 has 14 residues. Per germline, CDR1 SGDLS and CDR2 YYNGEE. This chain's CDR3 is CASSLTGGNYGYTF. CDR3 nucleotides: TGTGCCAGCAGCTTGACAGGGGGTAACTATGGCTACACCTTC.